This entry lists 13 T cell receptor beta chains sequenced from one sample in a study of beta chain features in type 1 diabetes. Isolated RNA was reverse transcribed in full, so expressed TCRB transcripts were sequenced. Sequencing used immunoSEQ multiplex PCR; TCRdb keeps in-frame clones, though not all of them. Of around 430,000 clones listed, around 30% were seen once; the top ten hold 0.06% to 0.07%. Sequencing was done on a sample of naive CD4+ T cells from blood. All receptors derive from a man aged 18 to 29 in good health.

This clone has just a few counts. The chain has TRBV25-1 and TRBJ2-1, with 10 bases fitting TRBD2. The CDR3 is 14 residues long. V lost 8 bases and J lost 7; bases outside the gene matches: 8. CDR1 is MGHDK and CDR2 is SYGVNS in the germline V gene. CDR3 nucleotides: TGTGCCAGCCGGACTAGCGGCAGAGGGAATGAGCAGTTCTTC. Residues: CASRTSGRGNEQFF. The full variable domain, its missing parts supplied by reference TRBV25-1 and TRBJ2-1, is EADIYQTPRYLVIGTGKKITLECSQTMGHDKMYWYQQDPGMELHLIHYSYGVNSTEKGDLSSESTVSRIRTEHFPLTLESARPSHTSQYLCASRTSGRGNEQFFGPGTRLTVL.

The chain uses TRBV12-5 and TRBJ2-1; D remains ambiguous. V dropped 2 bases and J dropped 0 bases, with 11 bases sitting between them. Looked up from germline, CDR1 is LGHNT and CDR2 is FRNRAP. This CDR3 contains 16 residues. CDR3 amino acids: CASGLSEPSSYNEQFF. The CDR3 nucleotides read TGTGCTAGTGGTTTGTCCGAGCCCAGCTCCTACAATGAGCAGTTCTTC.

V usage is TRBV25-1 and J usage is TRBJ2-4; D may be TRBD1 (6 bases). Germline assignment: CDR1 MGHDK and CDR2 SYGVNS. This CDR3 comprises 13 residues. V lost 5 bases and J 9 bases, leaving 14 bases between the germline ends. The CDR3 coding sequence is TGTGCCAGCAGTCCAGGGGCTCGGGGCATTCAGTACTTC. Translated: CASSPGARGIQYF.

This clone turned up a few times. This chain joins TRBV19 and TRBJ2-1, with unresolved D. The ends were cut back, 5 bases at V and 0 bases at J, with 5 bases in the middle. Germline values: CDR1 LNHDA, CDR2 SQIVND (reference sequence). This CDR3 spans 13 amino acids. CDR3 sequence (DNA): TGTGCCAGTAGTCCAAGCTCCTACAATGAGCAGTTCTTC. This encodes CASSPSSYNEQFF.

This clone was counted a few times. The CDR3: CASSLGRGSGANVLTF. The DNA of the CDR3 is TGTGCCAGCAGCCTAGGCAGAGGGTCAGGGGCCAACGTCCTGACTTTC. The rearrangement uses TRBV7-2 and TRBJ2-6; D perhaps matches TRBD2 (5 bases). The CDR3 sequence is 16 residues long. CDR1 and CDR2 (germline): SGHTA, FQGNSA. V was pared by 5 bases and J by 4 bases, with 15 bases between.

This clone was seen a few times. The rearrangement uses TRBV25-1 and TRBJ2-7, with D hard to call. Per the germline V gene, CDR1 is MGHDK and CDR2 is SYGVNS. CDR3 length: 13 residues. V shed 0 bases and J shed 3 bases, with 6 bases lying between them. The CDR3 sequence: CASSEYADYEQYF. DNA for the CDR3: TGTGCCAGCAGTGAATACGCAGACTACGAGCAGTACTTC.

This clone was seen only a few times. The rearrangement uses TRBV7-2 and TRBJ2-3; 7 positions match TRBD2. V shed 5 bases and J 0 bases; nucleotides not matched to a gene: 5. Germline CDR1 reads SGHTA; CDR2 reads FQGNSA. The CDR3 loop spans 15 amino acids. CDR3 coding DNA: TGTGCCAGCAGCGGGCCGGGACTAAGCACAGATACGCAGTATTTT. It translates to CASSGPGLSTDTQYF.

This chain joins TRBV2 and TRBJ2-3; no clear D. This CDR3 comprises 13 residues. Germline CDR1 SNHLY, CDR2 FYNNEI. The V and J ends lost 2 bases and 10 bases respectively, with 13 bases between them. The chain's CDR3 is CASSERQPVPQYF. CDR3 DNA: TGTGCCAGCAGTGAACGGCAGCCTGTTCCGCAGTATTTT.

This clone was counted a few times. The chain recombines TRBV2 with TRBJ1-2; D ambiguous. V lost 3 bases and J lost 0, with 2 bases in between. This CDR3 has 12 amino acids. In germline, CDR1 is SNHLY, CDR2 FYNNEI. The CDR3 nucleotides read TGTGCCAGCAGTGAGCCTAACTATGGCTACACCTTC. Amino acid sequence: CASSEPNYGYTF.

The gene calls are TRBV7-9 and TRBJ2-3; 8 nucleotides agree with TRBD1. J gave up 1 base and V 6 bases, and 3 bases lay outside the gene matches. Looked up from germline, CDR1 is SEHNR and CDR2 is FQNEAQ (reference sequence). The CDR3 is made up of 14 amino acids. The CDR3 loop is CASRKGQGTDTQYF. CDR3 DNA: TGTGCCAGCAGAAAGGGACAGGGCACAGATACGCAGTATTTT.

The chain links TRBV9 to TRBJ1-2; D is ambiguous. The ends were cut back, 0 bases at V and 0 bases at J, with 9 bases in the middle. This CDR3 contains 15 residues. Germline assignment: CDR1 SGDLS and CDR2 YYNGEE. The CDR3 bases are TGTGCCAGCAGCGTAGAAGCAGGTTCTAACTATGGCTACACCTTC. Translation: CASSVEAGSNYGYTF.

This clone was counted between two and nine times. V gene TRBV7-2 combines with J gene TRBJ2-6, with D perhaps TRBD1 (6 bases). The germline gives CDR1 SGHTA, CDR2 FQGNSA. Trimming stripped 3 bases from V and 2 bases from J, with 11 bases between. The CDR3 has 16 residues. CDR3 residues: CASSFHRVTGANVLTF. CDR3 DNA sequence: TGTGCCAGCAGCTTCCACAGGGTAACTGGGGCCAACGTCCTGACTTTC. Using reference TRBV7-2 and TRBJ2-6 for the parts outside the CDR3, the full variable domain is GAGVSQSPSNKVTEKGKDVELRCDPISGHTALYWYRQSLGQGLEFLIYFQGNSAPDKSGLPSDRFSAERTGGSVSTLTIQRTQQEDSAVYLCASSFHRVTGANVLTFGAGSRLTVL.

J is TRBJ2-5 and V is TRBV7-3; D perhaps matches TRBD2 (7 bases). This CDR3 has 15 residues. Trimming took 5 bases from V and 2 from J, leaving 15 bases between them. Germline values: CDR1 SGHTA, CDR2 FQGTGA. DNA of the CDR3: TGTGCCAGCAGCCTAAGGGGGGGATGGCAAGAGACCCAGTACTTC. It codes for CASSLRGGWQETQYF.